Below, 2 T cell receptor beta chains from the same sample are listed, as sequenced in a study of blood T cell repertoires in COVID-19. TCRdb's table, derived via immunoSEQ multiplex PCR, lists solely in-frame clones and lacks some. In the table there are 350,000 or so clones, roughly 90% of which are singletons. Sequenced: PBMCs or T cells enriched from blood (not recorded which). All receptors come from a woman in her twenties or thirties who had recovered from COVID-19.

CDR3 amino acids: CASRMWRNNEKLFF. The CDR3 DNA reads as TGTGCCAGTAGGATGTGGCGGAATAATGAAAAACTGTTTTTT. The chain combines TRBV19 with TRBJ1-4; D is unresolved. The CDR3 extends over 14 amino acids. V dropped 6 bases and J dropped 4 bases, with 12 bases sitting between them. Germline V CDR1 and CDR2: LNHDA, SQIVND (reference sequence).

V gene TRBV4-1 combines with J gene TRBJ1-4; 7 nucleotides line up with TRBD1. The trim removed 1 base at V and 8 bases at J, leaving 10 bases unmatched. The CDR3 sequence is 16 residues long. Germline V gene data show CDR1 as MGHRA and CDR2 as YSYEKL. This CDR3 reads CASSQVGRTGGEKLFF. Written as DNA, the CDR3 is TGCGCCAGCAGCCAAGTTGGGAGGACAGGAGGGGAAAAACTGTTTTTT.